The present T cell receptor (beta chain) was sequenced within a study of control samples from healthy donors and cancer patients. The method was immunoSEQ multiplex PCR; TCRdb's version includes in-frame clones alone and lacks a portion of them. The table has around 70,000 clones, 85% to 95% seen once; the top ten hold roughly 3%. Source material: blood. The TCR was taken from a woman under 40 in good health.

This CDR3 is CATETGVVPDTQYF. The CDR3 DNA reads as TGTGCCACCGAGACAGGGGTAGTTCCAGATACGCAGTATTTT. The chain has TRBV24-1 and TRBJ2-3; 8 bases are a match to TRBD1. This CDR3 is built from 14 residues. Germline V gene data show CDR1 as KGHDR and CDR2 as SFDVKD. V shed 9 bases, J shed 4 bases, and the junction held 8 bases outside the gene matches.